Here is one T cell receptor (beta chain) with its context. Its antigen is still unknown. The CDR3 covers 12 residues, taking in both the cysteine and the phenylalanine. No DNA has been recorded. CDR1 SQVTM and CDR2 ANQGSEA are derived from the germline V gene. This record comes from a study of CXCR3-negative and CXCR3-positive naive CD8 T cells (dated by TCRdb to between 2019 and 2020). Looking at the study overall: In total, some 130 million TRB reads were obtained, corresponding to roughly 1.5 +/- 0.3 million reads per library. Diversity and physicochemical repertoire analyses were performed on around twelve donors pooled from two independent experiments. For the TRBV-TRBJ cluster analysis, the naive subsets came from a handful of donors, while the memory cells came from 3 donors. The research as a whole found: Because surface CD5, which has been linked to self-reactivity in mice, was comparable between naive subsets, TCR interaction strength was also inferred from TRB CDR3 physicochemical properties. Comparably high repertoire diversity was found in both naive subsets, whereas much lower repertoire diversity was found in memory CD8+ T cells. Freshly isolated PBMCs were used for most assays because CXCR3 expression partially decreased after cryopreservation. TRBV-TRBJ usage was similar between naive CXCR3-negative and CXCR3-positive cells from the same donor, while memory cells showed distinct patterns. Compared with CXCR3-negative naive cells, CXCR3-positive naive cells had TRB CDR3s with higher hydrophobicity (lower Kidera factor 4), lower energy, and higher strength and volume indices.

The instrument given in TCRdb is NextSeq 550. The Human TCR Profiling Kit (MiLaboratory) was used to prepare UMI-labeled 5' RACE TRB cDNA libraries. The full amount of extracted RNA was used for cDNA synthesis, and the full amount of resulting cDNA was used for PCR amplification. Libraries were prepared in parallel using an identical number of PCR cycles. The authors processed their data as follows. With a minimum of two reads required per UMI, MIGEC and MiXCR pulled out about 50,000 +/- 10,000 unique UMI-labeled TRB cDNA molecules from each library. Each library averaged about 40,000 +/- 10,000 functional in-frame TRB CDR3 nucleotide clonotypes without stop codons. Diversity metrics, including normalized Shannon-Wiener and Chao1, were computed in VDJtools after downsampling to 5000 UMI-labeled TRB molecules per sample. VDJtools computed clonotype-size-weighted physicochemical properties of the central five CDR3 residues: interaction energy, strength, volume and Kidera factor 4. TCRdb reprocessed the reads and provides one entry for every CDR3 protein sequence; no DNA is given. The V and J calls, along with clone size, are taken from TCRdb and not from the paper's own processing. Per the sample table, the count is 5,100 or so distinct CDR3 sequences. Less than 3% of the sample is in the top ten clones.

Each CD8+ T cell subset was flow-sorted in triplicate, and 300,000 cells per subset were placed directly into RLT lysis buffer. Naive CD8+ T cells were defined stringently as CD45RO-CCR7+CD27+CD95- to exclude memory contaminants. Peripheral blood mononuclear cells were isolated from buffy coats by standard density gradient centrifugation. A FACSAria III was used to flow-sort naive CXCR3-negative and CXCR3-positive CD8+ T cells. An RNeasy Mini Kit was used to extract total RNA from the sorted cells. The TCR was taken from a human donor in good health. Some clones in this sample may be carry-over from other donors' samples. The sample was naive CXCR3+ CD8+ T cells from blood. The cell subset or site label on this specimen signifies: CD45RO-CCR7+CD27+CD95- naive CD8+ T cells expressing CXCR3 (TNR3+). The V and J genes are TRBV29-1 and TRBJ2-7; the TCRdb call, TRBD1, lacks DNA for checking. The CDR3 region has the sequence CSVRTGGGEQYF.